This TCR beta chain was recorded in a study of OX40 agonist ivuxolimab in advanced cancers. Study-level information: Ivuxolimab, an agonistic anti-OX40 (CD134) antibody, was given to patients.

Details on this clone: Its antigen is as yet unknown.

The CDR3 extends over 16 amino acids. Germline CDR1 reads SGHDN; CDR2 reads FVKESK. V was clipped by 2 bases and J by 6 bases; unmatched bases: 11. The method was immunoSEQ multiplex PCR; TCRdb's version includes in-frame clones alone and lacks a portion of them. Of 82,000 or so clones listed, roughly 92% are singletons. Broader study findings: Partial responders treated at 0.1-3.0 mg/kg exhibited clonal expansion among the lowest measured. CD8+ T cells (on average) carried more expanded clones than CD4+ T cells. There was clonal expansion of CD4+ and CD8+ blood T cells by week 6 at 0.1 to 3.0 mg/kg.

The sequencing here drew on CD4+ or CD8+ T cells sorted from blood, taken in a trial of the OX40 agonist ivuxolimab. The chain uses TRBV14 and TRBJ1-1; the match to TRBD1 covers 8 bases. The source is an adult with an advanced solid tumor such as melanoma, head and neck, liver or kidney cancer. In DNA form, the CDR3 reads TGTGCCAGCAGCCAACTAATCGGCAGGACAGGGTCTGAAGCTTTCTTT. Its translation: CASSQLIGRTGSEAFF.